This TCR beta chain is from a study of T cell responses to AZD1222 COVID-19 vaccine. TCRdb's copy holds only in-frame clones and misses some; the assay was immunoSEQ multiplex PCR. The sample lists 150,000 to 200,000 clones, 85% to 95% occurring once. Study-wide results and caveats: Regions 160-218 and 743-854 dominated among vaccine-associated CD4 TCRs spanning spike. The study identified only five to seven AZD1222 recipients as seropositive at baseline. The donors showed a predominance of white British ancestry and of females, with possible underestimation of clonal diversity.

With respect to this clone: Its antigen is currently unknown.

This receptor was identified in an adult in good health. The source material was peripheral blood, sampled on day 0 of AZD1222 vaccination.

The CDR3 spells CASSRDRNTEAFF. The CDR3 nucleotides are TGCGCCAGCAGCCGAGACCGGAACACTGAAGCTTTCTTT. The genes are TRBV10-1 and TRBJ1-1, with D uncertain. The CDR3 sequence is 13 residues long. CDR1 and CDR2 from the germline V gene are WNHNN and SYGVQD (reference sequence). V was pared by 6 bases and J by 1 base, with 9 bases between.